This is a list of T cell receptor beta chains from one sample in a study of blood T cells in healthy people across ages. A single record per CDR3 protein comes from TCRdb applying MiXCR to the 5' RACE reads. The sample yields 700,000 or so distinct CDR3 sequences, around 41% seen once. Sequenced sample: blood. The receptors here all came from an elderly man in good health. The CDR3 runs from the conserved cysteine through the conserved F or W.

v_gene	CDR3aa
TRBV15	CATSRDLQGMFQTQYF
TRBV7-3	CASSANSLRSNEQFF
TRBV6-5	CASSYSTQDQPQHF
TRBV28	CASSYRPGDEQFF
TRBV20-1	CSAGGRNEQYF
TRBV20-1	CSARDSYGYTF
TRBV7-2	CASSLQGRNYGYTF
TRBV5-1	CASSPGYGRALGTDTQYF
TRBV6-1	CASSDILASRQETQYF
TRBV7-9	CASSLVTAAGTDTQYF
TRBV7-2	CASSSSNSPLHF
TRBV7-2	CASSLASGSHEQYF
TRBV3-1	CASSHDHEQYF
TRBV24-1	CATSDGLSGGWANVLTF
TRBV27	CASSPGGSGTGELFF
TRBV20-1	CSAPGNSQYEQYF
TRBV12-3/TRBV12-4	CASSPLHNEQFF
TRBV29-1	CSVVRGLGDEQYF
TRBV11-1	CASSLSLRGGSTDTQYF
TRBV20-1	CSARVSQSNQPQHF
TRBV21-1	CASSPLTSLNEQFF
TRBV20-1	CSAPHGGNQGLKETQYF
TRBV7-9	CASSLVGVTSTDTQYF
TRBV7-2	CASSLALSDTQYF
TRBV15	CATSGGRNTEAFF
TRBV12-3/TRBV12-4	CASSLVLTSADTQYF
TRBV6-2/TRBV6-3	CASSPNRVPYEQYF
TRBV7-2	CASSTPGGEDRVGRNTEAFF
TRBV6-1	CASRSGDRNSPLHF
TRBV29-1	CSVEDQGEQYF
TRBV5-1	CASSPSGDPNTGELFF
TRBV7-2	CASSSQTMNTEAFF
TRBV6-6	CASSYGGTSVSTDTQYF
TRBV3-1	CASTTMGTSGGDTQYF
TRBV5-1	CASRTSGARTDTQYF
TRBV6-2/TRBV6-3	CASIGTSPYNGQFF
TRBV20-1	CSALGQGGYMNTEAFF
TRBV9	CASSDPGNTGELFF
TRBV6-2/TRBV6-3	CASSYSGLAVTGELFF
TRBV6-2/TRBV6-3	CASSVAGNQNIQYF
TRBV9	CASSGLITDTQYF
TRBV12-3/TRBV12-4	CASSLPQGAGVEQYF
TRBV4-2	CASSPKGGAGYTF
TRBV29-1	CSVEKRVTEAFF
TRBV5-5	CASSLARGQGGYTF
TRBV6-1	CASSVTRGDEQFF
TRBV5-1	CASSGRIAGRYGEQFF
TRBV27	CASSLSGTYGYTF